One sample yielded the 15 T cell receptor beta chains listed below, sequenced in a study of T cells in Graves' hyperthyroidism and ophthalmopathy. Template material for amplifying TCR beta CDR3 regions consisted of RNA transcripts. A first-round RT-PCR of the TCR CDR3 used the HTBI primer set. TCRdb independently ran MiXCR on the multiplex PCR reads; one entry per CDR3 protein. The table has about 560,000 distinct CDR3 sequences, approximately 16% seen once. The sample was blood. The receptors originated from a young woman with Graves' hyperthyroidism.

About this clonotype itself: This could be a read error, since a much larger clone is one nucleotide away. The chain is built from TRBV20-1 and TRBJ2-1; 9 bases match TRBD2. The V gene end was trimmed by 1 base and the J gene end by 0 bases; junction bases not matched to a gene: 13. The length of the CDR3 is 19 residues. Germline-derived CDR1 and CDR2 are DFQATT and SNEGSKA (reference sequence). CDR3 DNA: TGCAGTGCTAGAGTGAGGCTAGCGGGAAGTCGGAGCTCCTACAATGAGCAGTTCTTC. It translates to CSARVRLAGSRSSYNEQFF.

This chain links TRBV3-1 with TRBJ2-5; 9 positions match TRBD2. Germline lookup yields CDR1 LGHDT and CDR2 YNNKEL (reference sequence). Trimming cost V 0 bases and J 3 bases; bases outside gene matches: 8. The CDR3 is 17 residues long. CDR3 region: CASSQDQAGGPKETQYF. CDR3 DNA sequence: TGTGCCAGCAGCCAAGATCAAGCGGGGGGCCCTAAAGAGACCCAGTACTTC.

The chain uses TRBV6-2 or TRBV6-3 and TRBJ2-1; TRBD2 matches at 9 bases. Germline CDR1 MNHEY, CDR2 SVGEGT. The CDR3 spans 14 residues. The V and J ends lost 8 bases and 6 bases, in that order; junction bases with no gene match: 8. CDR3 residues: CASQEHSGGNEQFF. DNA of the CDR3: TGTGCCAGCCAGGAGCATAGCGGGGGCAATGAGCAGTTCTTC.

This clonotype turned up a few times. The chain's CDR3 is CASSELPTGAYEQYF. As DNA, the CDR3 is TGCGCCAGCAGTGAGCTCCCGACAGGGGCCTACGAGCAGTACTTC. The chain carries TRBV10-2 and TRBJ2-7; 8 bases are shared with TRBD1. CDR1 and CDR2 from the germline V gene are WSHSY and SAAADI. This CDR3 contains 15 residues. Trimming removed 2 bases from V and 2 bases from J; junction bases left unmatched: 5.

The genes are TRBV2 and TRBJ1-5, with 9 positions matching TRBD1. CDR3 length: 16 residues. Germline CDR1 SNHLY, CDR2 FYNNEI. The junction had 7 bases not matched to a gene; V was cut back by 5 bases and J by 2 bases. The CDR3 nucleotides are TGTGCCAGCAGTCTCCAACAGGGGGCTGGCAATCAGCCCCAGCATTTT. Amino acid sequence: CASSLQQGAGNQPQHF.

Only a few counts were recorded for this clonotype. The CDR3 coding sequence is TGTGCCTGGAGTGGCGGGAGGGCCCCAAATGAGCAGTTCTTC. This encodes CAWSGGRAPNEQFF. The chain has TRBV30 and TRBJ2-1; the match to TRBD2 covers 9 bases. CDR3 length equals 14 residues. Germline V CDR1 and CDR2: GTSNPN, SVGIG (reference sequence). Losses at the gene ends were 1 base for V and 7 bases for J; bases not matched to a gene: 5.

On this clonotype itself: A much larger clone differs from this one at a single base, so this may be a read error. The CDR3 DNA is TGTGCCAGCAGTGGGACTAGCGGGTTGGAGACCCAGAACTTC. Amino acids: CASSGTSGLETQNF. The rearrangement joins TRBV2 to TRBJ2-5; 11 bases align to TRBD2. This CDR3 spans 14 amino acids. Germline V gives CDR1 SNHLY, CDR2 FYNNEI.

This clonotype was found a few times. V is TRBV12-3 or TRBV12-4 and J is TRBJ2-3; D is ambiguous. V dropped 7 bases and J dropped 3 bases, with 17 bases sitting between them. The CDR3 is made up of 15 amino acids. The CDR3 reads CASTPPRHRTDTQYF. DNA for the CDR3: TGTGCCAGCACTCCGCCCCGCCACCGGACAGATACGCAGTATTTT.

This clonotype was found a few times. The J gene is TRBJ1-5, the V gene TRBV19, with 7 bases matching TRBD1. Germline CDR1 LNHDA, CDR2 SQIVND (reference sequence). Trimming cost V 1 base and J 2 bases; bases outside gene matches: 2. The CDR3 length is 15 residues. DNA for the CDR3: TGTGCCAGTAGTATAGCAGGGGGAGGCAATCAGCCCCAGCATTTT. It specifies CASSIAGGGNQPQHF.

This clonotype occurred many times. The chain carries TRBV7-9 and TRBJ2-3; no clear D. Germline V gives CDR1 SEHNR, CDR2 FQNEAQ (reference sequence). V was clipped by 5 bases and J by 0 bases, with 12 bases between them. The CDR3 sequence is 15 residues long. Here the CDR3 reads CASSPFAASTDTQYF. In nucleotides, the CDR3 is TGTGCCAGCAGCCCCTTTGCGGCTAGCACAGATACGCAGTATTTT.

This clonotype was detected many times. This chain uses TRBV29-1 with TRBJ2-7; TRBD2 matches 9 bases. With 2 bases clipped from V and 7 bases from J, the junction kept 6 bases outside the gene matches. The CDR3 sequence is 13 residues long. Per germline, CDR1 SQVTM and CDR2 ANQGSEA. The CDR3 sequence: CSVESAGGPEQYF. The CDR3, as DNA: TGCAGCGTTGAATCTGCGGGAGGGCCTGAGCAGTACTTC.

The CDR3 DNA sequence: TGTGCCAGCAGTGGATACTCTGGGGCCAACGTCCTGACTTTC. It yields the protein CASSGYSGANVLTF. J is TRBJ2-6 and V is TRBV2; D not resolved. This CDR3 is built from 14 residues. The V and J ends lost 4 bases and 0 bases respectively, with 4 bases between them. Germline V lookup: CDR1 SNHLY, CDR2 FYNNEI.

The sample holds a few counts of this clonotype. The CDR3 DNA sequence: TGTGCCAGCAGCTCGGACATCCTTCGGAATCAGCCCCAGCATTTT. It encodes CASSSDILRNQPQHF. This sequence joins TRBV12-3 or TRBV12-4 and TRBJ1-5, with a possible D match to TRBD1 (5 bases). Trimming removed 6 bases at V and 4 bases at J, with 16 bases between. The CDR3 runs to 15 residues.

This clonotype came up once. An end of the junction does not agree with germline; a read error may underlie this. The rearrangement joins TRBV2 to TRBJ2-1, with TRBD2 identical over 11 bases. The CDR3 totals 15 residues. The germline gives CDR1 SNHLY, CDR2 FYNNEI. CDR3 coding DNA: TGTGCCAGCGGTGAACTAGCGGGAGCGTACAATGAGCAGTTCTTC. Its protein product is CASGELAGAYNEQFF.

This sequence joins TRBV20-1 and TRBJ2-5; the match to TRBD2 covers 11 bases. V was clipped by 3 bases and J by 3 bases; unmatched bases: 6. From germline, CDR1 is DFQATT and CDR2 SNEGSKA (reference sequence). This CDR3 comprises 15 residues. CDR3 residues: CSASLAGGRKETQYF. The DNA of the CDR3 is TGCAGTGCTAGTTTAGCGGGGGGGCGGAAAGAGACCCAGTACTTC.